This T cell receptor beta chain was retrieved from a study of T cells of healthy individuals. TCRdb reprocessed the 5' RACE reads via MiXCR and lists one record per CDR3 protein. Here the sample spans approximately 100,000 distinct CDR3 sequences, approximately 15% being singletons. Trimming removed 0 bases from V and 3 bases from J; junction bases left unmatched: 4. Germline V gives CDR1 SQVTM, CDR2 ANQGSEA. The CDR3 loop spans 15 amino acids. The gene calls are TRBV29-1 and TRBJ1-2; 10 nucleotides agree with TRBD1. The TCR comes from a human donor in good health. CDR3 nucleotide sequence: TGCAGCGTTGAAGAGGACAGGGGGGTTTACTATGGCTACACCTTC. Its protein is CSVEEDRGVYYGYTF.